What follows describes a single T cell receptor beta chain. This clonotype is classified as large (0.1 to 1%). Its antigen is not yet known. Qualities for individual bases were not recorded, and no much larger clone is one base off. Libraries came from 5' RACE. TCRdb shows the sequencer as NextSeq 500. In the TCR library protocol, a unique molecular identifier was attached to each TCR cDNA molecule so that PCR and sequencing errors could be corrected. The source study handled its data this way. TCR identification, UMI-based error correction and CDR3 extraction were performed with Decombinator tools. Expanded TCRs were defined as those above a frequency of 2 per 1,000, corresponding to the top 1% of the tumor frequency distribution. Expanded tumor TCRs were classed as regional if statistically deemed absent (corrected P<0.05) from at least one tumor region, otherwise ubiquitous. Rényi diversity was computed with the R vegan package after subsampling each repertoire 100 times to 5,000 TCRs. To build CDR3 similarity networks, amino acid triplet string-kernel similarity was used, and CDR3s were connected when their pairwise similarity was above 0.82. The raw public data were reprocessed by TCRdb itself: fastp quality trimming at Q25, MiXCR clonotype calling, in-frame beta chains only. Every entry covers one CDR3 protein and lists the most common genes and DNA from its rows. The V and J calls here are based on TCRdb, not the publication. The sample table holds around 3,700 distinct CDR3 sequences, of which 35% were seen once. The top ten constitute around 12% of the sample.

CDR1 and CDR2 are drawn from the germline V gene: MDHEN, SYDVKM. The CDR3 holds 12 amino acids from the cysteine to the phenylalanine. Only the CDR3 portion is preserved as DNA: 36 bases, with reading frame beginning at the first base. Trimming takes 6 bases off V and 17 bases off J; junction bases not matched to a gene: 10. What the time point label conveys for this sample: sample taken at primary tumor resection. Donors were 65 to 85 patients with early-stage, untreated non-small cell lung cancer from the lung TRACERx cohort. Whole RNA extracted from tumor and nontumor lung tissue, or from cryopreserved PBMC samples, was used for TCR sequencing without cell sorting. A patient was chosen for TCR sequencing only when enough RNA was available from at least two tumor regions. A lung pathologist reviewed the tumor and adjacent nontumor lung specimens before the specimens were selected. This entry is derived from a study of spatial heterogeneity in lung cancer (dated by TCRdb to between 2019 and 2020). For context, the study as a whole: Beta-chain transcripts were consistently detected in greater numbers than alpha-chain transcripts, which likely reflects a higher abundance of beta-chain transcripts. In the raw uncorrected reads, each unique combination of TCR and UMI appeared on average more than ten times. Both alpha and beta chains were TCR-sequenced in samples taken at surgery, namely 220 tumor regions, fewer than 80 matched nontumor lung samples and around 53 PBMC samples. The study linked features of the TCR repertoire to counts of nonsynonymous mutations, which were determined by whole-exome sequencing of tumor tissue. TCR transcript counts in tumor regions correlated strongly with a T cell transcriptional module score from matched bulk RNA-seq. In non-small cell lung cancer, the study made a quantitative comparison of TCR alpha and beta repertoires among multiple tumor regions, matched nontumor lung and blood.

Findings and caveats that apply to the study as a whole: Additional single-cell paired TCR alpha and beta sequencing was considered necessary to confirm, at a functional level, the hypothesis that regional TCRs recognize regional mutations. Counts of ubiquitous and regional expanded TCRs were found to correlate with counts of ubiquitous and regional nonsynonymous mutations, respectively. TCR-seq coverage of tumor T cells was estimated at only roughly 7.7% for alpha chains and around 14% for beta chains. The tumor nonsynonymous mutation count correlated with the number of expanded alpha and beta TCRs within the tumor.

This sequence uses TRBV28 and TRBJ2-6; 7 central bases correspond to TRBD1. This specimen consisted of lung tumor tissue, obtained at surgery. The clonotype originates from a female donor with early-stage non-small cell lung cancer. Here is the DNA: TGTGCCAGCAGGCCACAATCTGGACAGGTGACTTTC. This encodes CASRPQSGQVTF.